This is a list of T cell receptor beta chains from one sample in a study of T cell clones after liver transplantation. The protocol was immunoSEQ multiplex PCR, while the TCRdb copy is restricted to in-frame clones and leaves out a portion. The top ten hold about 0.63% of the sample, which has some 75,000 clones, roughly 80% seen once. Material: CD4+ T cells from blood, obtained before liver transplant. These receptors came from a human donor who received a liver transplant. CDR3s include the opening cysteine and the closing phenylalanine or tryptophan. Each record gives: V gene, J gene, CDR3 length, D gene, clone size, CDR3 DNA, CDR3 protein. A D gene is named only where the DNA matches it firmly. Clone size, where shown, is once, few, many, or a class for clones that have expanded.

TRBV9	TRBJ2-1	15	TRBD2	NA	TGTGCCAGCAGCAATTCCAGACTAGCGGGAAGTGAGCAGTTCTTC	CASSNSRLAGSEQFF
TRBV2	TRBJ2-7	10	NA	NA	TGTGCCAGCAGTGAAACCGAGCAGTACTTC	CASSETEQYF
TRBV29-1	TRBJ2-2	12	NA	NA	TGCAGCGTTGACACTTCGACCGGGGAGCTGTTTTTT	CSVDTSTGELFF
TRBV29-1	TRBJ2-5	17	TRBD2	NA	TGCAGCGTTCTTCGGGAGGGCGATATAAGAGGGCAAGAGACCCAGTACTTC	CSVLREGDIRGQETQYF
TRBV29-1	TRBJ1-3	13	NA	NA	TGCAGCGTTTTAGAAACTTCGAGGAACACCATATATTTT	CSVLETSRNTIYF
TRBV9	TRBJ2-7	14	NA	NA	TGTGCCAGCAGCGTAGCTACCGGATGGAACGAGCAGTACTTC	CASSVATGWNEQYF
TRBV11-3	TRBJ2-2	17	TRBD1	few	TGTGCCAGCAGCTTGTCCCGGGACAGGGTGAGCACCGGGGAGCTGTTTTTT	CASSLSRDRVSTGELFF
TRBV5-4	TRBJ2-1	16	TRBD2	NA	TGTGCCAGCAGCTTGGGGGCGGCTAGCGGGAAAGGTGAGCAGTTCTTC	CASSLGAASGKGEQFF
TRBV2	TRBJ2-3	16	TRBD2	NA	TGTGCCAGCAGCCCGGGACTAGCGGGGAGCACAGATACGCAGTATTTT	CASSPGLAGSTDTQYF
TRBV4-2	TRBJ2-7	15	NA	few	TGTGCCAGCAGCCTCGGTCCCCCTCCGGCCTACGAGCAGTACTTC	CASSLGPPPAYEQYF
TRBV9	TRBJ2-1	13	NA	NA	TGTGCCAGCAGCCCGGGGACTCTCAATGAGCAGTTCTTC	CASSPGTLNEQFF
TRBV7-9	TRBJ1-2	15	NA	NA	TGTGCCAGCAGCTTATCAGGGATAGCTAACTATGGCTACACCTTC	CASSLSGIANYGYTF
TRBV9	TRBJ2-2	16	TRBD1	NA	TGTGCCAGCAGCCCCCAGGGGACAGGCTATACCGGGGAGCTGTTTTTT	CASSPQGTGYTGELFF
TRBV5-1	TRBJ1-5	13	NA	few	TGCGCCAGCAGCCCCGATAGCAATCAGCCCCAGCATTTT	CASSPDSNQPQHF
TRBV18	TRBJ1-1	13	NA	NA	TGTGCCAGCTCACCTCAGGGTAGAGCCGAAGCTTTCTTT	CASSPQGRAEAFF
TRBV29-1	TRBJ2-7	15	NA	NA	TGCAGCGTTGAAGGAGGCACAGGCAGCTCCTACGAGCAGTACTTC	CSVEGGTGSSYEQYF
TRBV25-1	TRBJ2-7	12	NA	NA	TGTGCCAGCAGTGAAGGCTATTACGAGCAGTACTTC	CASSEGYYEQYF
TRBV5-1	TRBJ1-2	15	NA	NA	TGCGCCAGCAGCTTGTTCGGGGAGCTCGACTATGGCTACACCTTC	CASSLFGELDYGYTF
TRBV9	TRBJ2-1	16	NA	NA	TGTGCCAGCAGCCCCTATACGGGCAACCTCCCCAATGAGCAGTTCTTC	CASSPYTGNLPNEQFF
TRBV30	TRBJ1-4	17	TRBD1	NA	TGTGCCTGGAGTGTCGTGGACAGGGGGGTTGCTAATGAAAAACTGTTTTTT	CAWSVVDRGVANEKLFF
TRBV19	TRBJ1-3	15	NA	once	TGTGCCAGTAGTAACTCAGGGTTCTCTGGAAACACCATATATTTT	CASSNSGFSGNTIYF
TRBV28	TRBJ2-7	14	TRBD1	NA	TGTGCCAGCAGTTTGACAGGGCCCTTCTACGAGCAGTACTTC	CASSLTGPFYEQYF
TRBV28	TRBJ2-1	15	TRBD2	NA	TGTGCCAGCAGTTTCGGGAGGGTCCCCTACAATGAGCAGTTCTTC	CASSFGRVPYNEQFF
TRBV6-6	TRBJ2-7	12	NA	few	TGTGCCAGCAGTCCCGTAACCTACGAGCAGTACTTC	CASSPVTYEQYF
TRBV4-3	TRBJ2-7	13	NA	NA	TGCGCCAGCAGCCAAGGGAAAGGGTACGAGCAGTACTTC	CASSQGKGYEQYF
TRBV7-3	TRBJ1-5	14	NA	NA	TGTGCCAGCAGCCCCGAACCTCGGGCGCGGCCCCAGCATTTT	CASSPEPRARPQHF
TRBV19	TRBJ2-1	18	NA	NA	TGTGCCAGTAGTCCCTGGGAAATGCGCGCGGGGCTCTACAATGAGCAGTTCTTC	CASSPWEMRAGLYNEQFF
TRBV5-1	TRBJ2-1	14	NA	NA	TGCGCCACCAAACTGGGGGGAGCGTACAATGAGCAGTTCTTC	CATKLGGAYNEQFF
TRBV5-1	TRBJ1-1	13	NA	NA	TGCGCCAGCAGCTTGAAGTTGGGACCTGAAGCTTTCTTT	CASSLKLGPEAFF
TRBV28	TRBJ2-2	20	TRBD2	NA	TGTGCCAGCAGTTTCCCCCCCCTACTAGCGGGAGGAGTCCAGACCGGGGAGCTGTTTTTT	CASSFPPLLAGGVQTGELFF
TRBV28	TRBJ2-1	14	NA	NA	TGTGCCAGCAATAAGGCCCTAAACTACAATGAGCAGTTCTTC	CASNKALNYNEQFF
TRBV5-6	TRBJ2-3	15	TRBD1	few	TGTGCCAGCAGCTTGTTGGGACAGGGGGCAGATACGCAGTATTTT	CASSLLGQGADTQYF
TRBV4-3	TRBJ2-7	15	NA	NA	TGCGCCAGCAGCCAAGACTTTAGACTACTCTACGAGCAGTACTTC	CASSQDFRLLYEQYF
TRBV5-1	TRBJ2-1	13	NA	NA	TGCGCCAGCAGCTTGGAATGGAACAATGAGCAGTTCTTC	CASSLEWNNEQFF
TRBV7-3	TRBJ2-1	15	TRBD1	once	TGTGCCAGCAGCTGGGACAGGGCGGCCTACAATGAGCAGTTCTTC	CASSWDRAAYNEQFF
TRBV2	TRBJ1-1	15	NA	NA	TGTGCCAGCGGTATGCTCAGGGCCCCGAACACTGAAGCTTTCTTT	CASGMLRAPNTEAFF